Below, 28 T cell receptor beta chains from the same sample are listed, as sequenced in a study of T cells after yellow fever vaccination. From the 5' RACE reads, TCRdb called clonotypes with MiXCR, one entry per CDR3 protein. The table lists some 350,000 distinct CDR3 sequences, approximately 3.9% of them singletons, with around 24% in the top ten. The sequencing used PBMCs, collected 5 days after the yellow fever booster vaccination. All receptors come from a man between 18 and 35 years old who received the YFV17D yellow fever vaccine.

The chain combines TRBV30 with TRBJ2-3; 12 positions agree with TRBD2. Germline V lookup: CDR1 GTSNPN, CDR2 SVGIG (reference sequence). V lost 6 bases to trimming and J lost 4 bases; unmatched junction nucleotides: 5. This CDR3 spans 14 amino acids. The CDR3 DNA reads TGTGCCTGCCAGACTAGCGGGGGCTCAGATACGCAGTATTTT. It yields the protein CACQTSGGSDTQYF. Supplemented by reference TRBV30 and TRBJ2-3, the full variable domain reads SQTIHQWPATLVQPVGSPLSLECTVEGTSNPNLYWYRQAAGRGLQLLFYSVGIGQISSEVPQNLSASRPQDRQFILSSKKLLLSDSGFYLCACQTSGGSDTQYFGPGTRLTVL.

This clonotype was detected many times. This sequence joins TRBV9 and TRBJ2-7, with TRBD1 as a possible D gene (6 bases). Per germline, CDR1 SGDLS and CDR2 YYNGEE. This CDR3 region has 15 residues. Between the trimmed V and J ends, which lost 4 bases and 2 bases, there was a span of 16 bases. The CDR3 loop is CASSPGAGATYEQYV. DNA of the CDR3: TGTGCCAGCAGCCCCGGGGCAGGGGCCACCTACGAGCAGTACGTC.

Regarding this clonotype: The junction departs from the called germline gene at one end, perhaps through a read error. The CDR3 here is CASSLIPGGATDTEYF. The CDR3 bases are TGTGCCAGCAGCTTAATTCCAGGGGGGGCAACAGATACGGAGTATTTT. The chain employs TRBV7-3 and TRBJ2-3; D could derive from TRBD1 or TRBD2 (7 bases each). Germline loops: CDR1 SGHTA, CDR2 FQGTGA. The CDR3 sequence is 16 residues long.

This clonotype was counted between two and nine times. V gene TRBV7-9 combines with J gene TRBJ2-2; D unresolved. Germline V gives CDR1 SEHNR, CDR2 FQNEAQ (reference sequence). Between the trimmed V and J ends, which lost 5 bases and 6 bases, there was a span of 16 bases. The CDR3 totals 15 residues. In DNA, the CDR3 is TGTGCCAGCAGCCGCCCTCTGAGGTCCGCCGGGGAGCTGTTTTTT. This translates into CASSRPLRSAGELFF.

The rearrangement uses TRBV12-3 or TRBV12-4 and TRBJ2-6, with 7 bases lining up with TRBD2. CDR3 length equals 18 residues. The J segment lost 4 bases and the V segment lost 2 bases, leaving 11 bases of the junction unmatched. CDR3 sequence reads: CASSLYWEGRRGANVLTF. CDR3 in DNA: TGTGCCAGCAGTTTATATTGGGAGGGACGGCGGGGGGCCAACGTCCTGACTTTC.

This clonotype has a handful of counts. This rearrangement joins TRBV6-6 to TRBJ2-5; 7 bases are a match to TRBD1. This CDR3 spans 14 amino acids. Unmatched junction bases numbered 9, after V lost 7 bases and J lost 4 bases. In germline, CDR1 is MNHNY, CDR2 SVGAGI (reference sequence). The DNA of the CDR3 is TGTGCCAGCAACCCGACAGGGTATACAGAGACCCAGTACTTC. Translated: CASNPTGYTETQYF.

This clonotype was observed a few times. The V call is TRBV6-2 or TRBV6-3, the J call TRBJ1-1; 7 nucleotides line up with TRBD1. This CDR3 is 17 amino acids long. The ends lost 5 bases at V and 3 bases at J; junction bases unmatched: 15. Germline CDR1 and CDR2: MNHEY and SVGEGT. CDR3 nucleotide sequence: TGTGCCAGCAGTCGCTTGGGCCCGACAGGGCTGGACACTGAAGCTTTCTTT. It encodes CASSRLGPTGLDTEAFF.

This chain links TRBV3-1 with TRBJ1-1; D not resolved. V lost 5 bases to trimming and J lost 0 bases, with 16 bases between them. There are 16 residues in the CDR3. The germline V gene encodes CDR1 LGHDT and CDR2 YNNKEL (reference sequence). This CDR3 is CASSLEGVGLNTEAFF. In DNA form, the CDR3 reads TGTGCCAGCAGCTTGGAAGGCGTAGGACTGAACACTGAAGCTTTCTTT. Full variable domain (rest looked up from reference TRBV3-1 and TRBJ1-1): DTAVSQTPKYLVTQMGNDKSIKCEQNLGHDTMYWYKQDSKKFLKIMFSYNNKELIINETVPNRFSPKSPDKAHLNLHINSLELGDSAVYFCASSLEGVGLNTEAFFGQGTRLTVV.

The table lists this clonotype with a few counts. The rearrangement uses TRBV2 and TRBJ1-5; no clear D gene. The CDR3 contains 15 residues. Germline loops: CDR1 SNHLY, CDR2 FYNNEI. Between the trimmed V and J ends, which lost 6 bases and 5 bases, there was a span of 17 bases. CDR3 DNA: TGTGCCAGCAGGCCCCAGCGGGTCGAGGATCAGCCCCAGCATTTT. It encodes CASRPQRVEDQPQHF.

A few counts support this clonotype. The rearrangement links TRBV28 to TRBJ2-7; D remains unclear. Trimming took off 1 base at V and 3 bases at J, with 7 bases between the two ends. This CDR3 is built from 13 residues. The germline gives CDR1 MDHEN, CDR2 SYDVKM. This CDR3 reads CASSLSSVYEQYV. In DNA, the CDR3 is TGTGCCAGCAGTTTATCATCAGTCTACGAGCAGTACGTC.

The sample holds a few counts of this clonotype. CDR3 loop: CASSLEPGPLEAFF. The CDR3 DNA reads TGTGCCAGCAGCTTAGAGCCAGGGCCCCTTGAAGCTTTCTTT. V and J are TRBV7-2 and TRBJ1-1; possibly TRBD1 for D (5 bases). Germline CDR1 and CDR2: SGHTA and FQGNSA. Trimming removed 1 base at V and 7 bases at J, with 13 bases between. This CDR3 has 14 residues.

This chain links TRBV2 with TRBJ1-2; 7 nucleotides agree with TRBD1. This CDR3 has 13 amino acids. The V gene end was trimmed by 5 bases and the J gene end by 7 bases; junction bases not matched to a gene: 7. Germline CDR1 reads SNHLY; CDR2 reads FYNNEI. The CDR3, as DNA: TGTGCCAGCAGTAGACAGGGAGAGAGTGGCTACACCTTC. It encodes CASSRQGESGYTF.

This clonotype was seen a few times. This chain connects TRBV6-5 to TRBJ2-5; 8 nucleotides match TRBD2. The length of the CDR3 is 15 residues. The junction had 10 bases not matched to a gene; V was cut back by 2 bases and J by 8 bases. Germline values: CDR1 MNHEY, CDR2 SVGAGI. The CDR3 region is CASSYGRGVPGTQYF. CDR3 DNA sequence: TGTGCCAGCAGTTACGGGCGGGGGGTCCCAGGAACCCAGTACTTC.

This clonotype was observed many times. The V and J genes are TRBV10-2 and TRBJ1-1; maybe TRBD1 (6 bases). The CDR3 is 14 residues long. Trimming took 2 bases from V and 2 from J, leaving 9 bases between them. Germline CDR1 is WSHSY and CDR2 is SAAADI. CDR3 in amino acids: CASSETGHNTEAFF. The CDR3 DNA reads TGCGCCAGCAGTGAGACAGGGCATAACACTGAAGCTTTCTTT.

This clonotype was counted only a few times. The rearrangement joins TRBV20-1 to TRBJ1-1; D unclear. The CDR3 contains 12 residues. Per the germline V gene, CDR1 is DFQATT and CDR2 is SNEGSKA (reference sequence). The germline V and J ends were trimmed by 3 bases and 6 bases, with 11 bases remaining between them. CDR3 sequence reads: CSARAPLAEAFF. The CDR3 coding sequence is TGCAGTGCTAGGGCCCCTTTGGCTGAAGCTTTCTTT.

This clonotype was detected only a few times. The CDR3 DNA follows: TGCGCCAGCAGCGACACTAGCGGGGGGAGCACCGGGGAGCTGTTTTTT. It codes for CASSDTSGGSTGELFF. The genes are TRBV5-1 and TRBJ2-2; TRBD2 matches at 12 bases. V trimming: 4 bases; J trimming: 4 bases; junction bases outside the gene matches: 5. The CDR3 is 16 residues long. The germline CDR1 and CDR2 sequences are SGHRS and YFSETQ.

This chain's CDR3 is CASSPGDSRYEQYF. CDR3 nucleotide sequence: TGTGCCAGCAGCCCGGGGGACAGTCGATACGAGCAGTACTTC. The chain links TRBV5-4 to TRBJ2-7; TRBD1 might be the D (7 bases). V was cut by 4 bases and J by 4 bases, with 15 bases left in between. This CDR3 region has 14 residues. Germline V gene lookup returns CDR1 SGHNT and CDR2 YYREEE (reference sequence).

The sample holds many counts of this clonotype. This chain links TRBV5-1 with TRBJ1-2; TRBD1 matches 9 bases. The J segment lost 8 bases and the V segment lost 3 bases, leaving 8 bases of the junction unmatched. Germline loops: CDR1 SGHRS, CDR2 YFSETQ. This CDR3 region has 14 residues. The CDR3 DNA sequence: TGCGCCAGCAGCTGGGACAGGGCGGTAGGAGGCTACACCTTC. Its translation: CASSWDRAVGGYTF.

This clonotype came up a few times. The rearrangement links TRBV27 to TRBJ2-3; 7 nucleotides line up with TRBD1. J was trimmed by 2 bases and V by 8 bases; bases with no gene match: 4. The CDR3 loop spans 13 amino acids. Germline values: CDR1 MNHEY, CDR2 SMNVEV (reference sequence). For the CDR3, the DNA is TGTGCCAGCGGGCAGGGGGTCACAGATACGCAGTATTTT. This gives the protein CASGQGVTDTQYF.

This sequence joins TRBV18 and TRBJ1-2, with 7 positions matching TRBD1. V lost 2 bases to trimming and J lost 4 bases; unmatched junction nucleotides: 7. CDR1 and CDR2 from the germline V gene are KGHSH and LQKENI. The CDR3 runs 15 residues. The CDR3 is CASSPTQQGTYGYTF. In nucleotides, the CDR3 is TGTGCCAGCTCACCAACCCAACAGGGGACCTATGGCTACACCTTC.

This clonotype was recorded a few times. The V call is TRBV5-6, the J call TRBJ2-5, with 16 bases that match TRBD2. The CDR3 contains 17 residues. Germline loops: CDR1 SGHDT, CDR2 YYEEEE. The trim removed 4 bases at V and 2 bases at J, leaving 5 bases unmatched. The CDR3 region is CASSGTSGGAVQETQYF. CDR3 nucleotide sequence: TGTGCCAGCAGCGGGACTAGCGGGGGGGCGGTACAAGAGACCCAGTACTTC.

This clonotype was recorded at least ten times. The V and J genes are TRBV18 and TRBJ1-1; D gene ambiguous. V was trimmed by 0 bases and J by 0 bases, leaving 8 bases between them. Per the germline V gene, CDR1 is KGHSH and CDR2 is LQKENI. The CDR3 has 15 residues. CDR3 sequence: CASSPPHSLNTEAFF. The CDR3 nucleotides are TGTGCCAGCTCACCACCGCACAGTCTGAACACTGAAGCTTTCTTT.

This clonotype came up a few times. The chain couples TRBV5-4 to TRBJ2-3, with 9 bases that match TRBD2. Trimming at V came to 2 bases and at J to 4 bases, leaving 8 bases not matched to a gene. CDR1 and CDR2 from the germline V gene are SGHNT and YYREEE (reference sequence). The length of the CDR3 is 16 residues. The CDR3 DNA reads as TGTGCCAGCAGCTTCGATGCGGGGGGGCATGCAGATACGCAGTATTTT. This translates into CASSFDAGGHADTQYF. Full variable domain (outside the CDR3, taken from reference TRBV5-4 and TRBJ2-3): ETGVTQSPTHLIKTRGQQVTLRCSSQSGHNTVSWYQQALGQGPQFIFQYYREEENGRGNFPPRFSGLQFPNYSSELNVNALELDDSALYLCASSFDAGGHADTQYFGPGTRLTVL.

The chain employs TRBV7-9 and TRBJ1-4; D is unresolved. Trimming removed 8 bases from V and 8 bases from J, with 18 bases in between. This CDR3 has 14 residues. Looked up from germline, CDR1 is SEHNR and CDR2 is FQNEAQ (reference sequence). The CDR3, as DNA: TGTGCCAGCGCACCCCTCGGACCCAGGGAAAAACTGTTTTTT. As protein: CASAPLGPREKLFF. The entire variable domain, with the rest obtained from reference TRBV7-9 and TRBJ1-4, is as follows: DTGVSQNPRHKITKRGQNVTFRCDPISEHNRLYWYRQTLGQGPEFLTYFQNEAQLEKSRLLSDRFSAERPKGSFSTLEIQRTEQGDSAMYLCASAPLGPREKLFFGSGTQLSVL.

In this sample, this clonotype turned up a few times. The chain employs TRBV29-1 and TRBJ2-1; 7 nucleotides agree with TRBD2. The V gene's germline CDR1 is SQVTM and CDR2 ANQGSEA. Unmatched junction bases numbered 6, after V lost 7 bases and J lost 0 bases. This CDR3 is 14 amino acids long. This CDR3 is CSGKRGGSYNEQFF. The CDR3 DNA follows: TGCAGCGGTAAGCGGGGAGGCTCCTACAATGAGCAGTTCTTC.

This clonotype was observed many times. The chain employs TRBV4-1 and TRBJ2-5; D may be TRBD2 (5 bases). V was shortened by 1 base and J by 5 bases, with 11 bases between the two germline ends. CDR1 and CDR2 from the germline V gene are MGHRA and YSYEKL. This CDR3 spans 14 amino acids. CDR3 bases: TGCGCCAGCAGCCAAGGGGTTCGGAGGGAGACCCAGTACTTC. Encoded protein: CASSQGVRRETQYF.

The chain combines TRBV7-9 with TRBJ2-2; tentatively, D is TRBD2 (5 bases). CDR3 length: 16 amino acids. The ends were cut back, 2 bases at V and 7 bases at J, with 17 bases in the middle. The germline gives CDR1 SEHNR, CDR2 FQNEAQ (reference sequence). In DNA, the CDR3 is TGTGCCAGCAGCTTACCCCGAGGAGGTACGGGCGGGGAGCTGTTTTTT. This encodes CASSLPRGGTGGELFF.

This clonotype was recorded many times. This chain links TRBV7-3 with TRBJ1-1; D is ambiguous. Trimming took 2 bases from V and 1 from J, leaving 5 bases between them. CDR1 is SGHTA and CDR2 is FQGTGA in the germline V gene. The CDR3 loop spans 13 amino acids. CDR3 sequence: CASSLSANTEAFF. CDR3 bases: TGTGCCAGCAGCTTATCAGCGAACACTGAAGCTTTCTTT.